This entry features one TCR beta chain sequence. Produced via immunoSEQ multiplex PCR; TCRdb's table is partial and in-frame only. The data hold about 31,000 clones, with roughly 95% observed a single time. The record originates from a study of control samples from healthy donors and cancer patients. Germline CDR1 and CDR2: SGHKS and YYEKEE (reference sequence). Trimming shortened V by 0 bases and J by 0 bases, and 9 bases separated the two germline ends. This CDR3 region has 15 residues. V and J are TRBV5-5 and TRBJ1-2; unclear D gene. The sequencing input was blood. This receptor was taken from a man aged 60 to 75 in good health. For the CDR3, the DNA is TGTGCCAGCAGCTTGGGAGGGCCTTCTAACTATGGCTACACCTTC. Its protein product is CASSLGGPSNYGYTF.